What follows is one T cell receptor (beta chain) and its context. Its target antigen remains unknown. Base qualities are not recorded, but no much larger clone differs from it by a single base. V is shortened by 3 bases, J by 2 bases, and the region joining them spans 8 bases. CDR3 length: 13 amino acids, cysteine to phenylalanine. Here the CDR3 DNA is all that survives: 39 bases in frame from base 1. The germline V gene sets CDR1 to SGHNT and CDR2 to YENEEA. Collaborating institutions collected whole blood in K2EDTA tubes following their own protocols. For TCRbeta analysis, collaborator samples were shipped as frozen whole blood, as isolated PBMCs, or as DNA extracted from either sample type. These data are taken from a study of blood T cell repertoires in COVID-19 (dated by TCRdb to 2020 to 2021). Regarding the study in general: The collaborator samples originated in the United States, Italy and Spain and spanned the acute and convalescent phases of COVID-19. Where available, HLA class I and class II types were obtained from metadata supplied by the sample provider rather than from assay-based typing. Sample metadata almost always included a de-identified subject ID, COVID-19 status, age in years and sex. Subjects who had been exposed to COVID-19, were actively infected with it, or had recovered from it provided the deeply sampled blood TCRbeta repertoires that made up the dataset. The repertoires were made available in a free public database intended to serve as a resource for research on the immune response to SARS-CoV-2. The material from the prospective study consisted of cDNA or gDNA derived from T cells, B-cell-depleted T cells, or PBMCs. Samples were obtained from the ongoing ImmuneRACE study (first 160 participants) and from roughly 1,300 subjects provided by 6 global collaborators. Results the study describes overall, beyond this receptor: How much clinical and demographic metadata was included differed by source and by participant, and the metadata was provided uncurated.

TCRbeta CDR3 regions were amplified from genomic DNA using the immunoSEQ Assay, a bias-controlled multiplex PCR. The study's processing was this. Within the assay, amplification of reference gene primers was used to estimate how many nucleated cells each sample contained. Sequence reads were collapsed and filtered to measure the absolute abundance of every unique TCRbeta CDR3 rearrangement. For each sample, productive Simpson clonality was calculated as the square root of Simpson's diversity index over productive rearrangements. The clones in this table, taken by TCRdb from immuneACCESS, are in-frame only. Not every clone is retained; where verified, under half of the shortfall comes from an unresolved V gene, and the cause of the rest is unknown. V, J and clone size were drawn from that table, and D and trimming were deduced from the DNA. The sample table shows 200,000 to 250,000 clones, and 70% to 90% are seen once. Less than 8% of the sample is held by the ten biggest clonotypes.

What was sequenced was peripheral blood. The clonotype originates from a man in his sixties with acute or convalescent COVID-19. Recombination joined TRBV11-3 with TRBJ2-7; a tentative D match to TRBD2 spans 5 bases. The CDR3 has the sequence CASSLERPYEQYF. Read as DNA, the sequence is TGTGCCAGCAGCTTGGAGCGGCCCTACGAGCAGTACTTC.